Described below is a single TCR beta chain sequence and its context. Patients sequenced had flow cytometry evidence of CD8+CD57+ cell expansion. Sampling of blood occurred while the patients had still received no therapy. The TCR beta profiling, which covered VDJ combination and CDR3 sequence, was carried out using genomic DNA as the template. TCRdb reprocessed the reads via MiXCR and lists one record per CDR3 protein. The data contain over 150,000 distinct CDR3 sequences, about 52% of them singletons. This entry is derived from a study of CD8+CD57+ T cells in acquired aplastic anemia. About the research overall: The DNA of sorted CD4+ and CD8+ cells averaged around 3 ug.

CDR1 SGHNT and CDR2 YYREEE come from the germline V gene (reference sequence). This CDR3 contains 13 residues. The ends were cut back, 1 base at V and 3 bases at J, with 8 bases in the middle. Source material: sorted CD4+, CD8+, or CD8+CD57+ T cells (not recorded which) from PBMCs. The gene calls are TRBV5-4 and TRBJ2-7, with D uncertain. The receptor was derived from a human donor with aplastic anemia. CDR3 nucleotides: TGTGCCAGCAGCTTGTCCGGATACTACGAGCAGTACTTC. It yields the protein CASSLSGYYEQYF.